This T cell receptor (beta chain) was profiled in a study of blood T cell repertoires in COVID-19. Sequencing used immunoSEQ multiplex PCR; TCRdb keeps in-frame clones, though not all of them. The sample holds 250,000 or so clones, approximately 84% seen once. This TCR was recovered from a woman at least 80 years old with acute or convalescent COVID-19. Material for sequencing was peripheral blood.

CDR3: CASSSDRAGNTIYF. CDR3 in DNA: TGTGCCAGCAGCTCCGACAGGGCGGGAAACACCATATATTTT. The V and J genes are TRBV7-9 and TRBJ1-3; 7 bases align to TRBD1. This CDR3 region has 14 residues. The germline V gene has CDR1 SEHNR and CDR2 FQNEAQ (reference sequence). The junction had 4 bases not matched to a gene; V was cut back by 4 bases and J by 4 bases.